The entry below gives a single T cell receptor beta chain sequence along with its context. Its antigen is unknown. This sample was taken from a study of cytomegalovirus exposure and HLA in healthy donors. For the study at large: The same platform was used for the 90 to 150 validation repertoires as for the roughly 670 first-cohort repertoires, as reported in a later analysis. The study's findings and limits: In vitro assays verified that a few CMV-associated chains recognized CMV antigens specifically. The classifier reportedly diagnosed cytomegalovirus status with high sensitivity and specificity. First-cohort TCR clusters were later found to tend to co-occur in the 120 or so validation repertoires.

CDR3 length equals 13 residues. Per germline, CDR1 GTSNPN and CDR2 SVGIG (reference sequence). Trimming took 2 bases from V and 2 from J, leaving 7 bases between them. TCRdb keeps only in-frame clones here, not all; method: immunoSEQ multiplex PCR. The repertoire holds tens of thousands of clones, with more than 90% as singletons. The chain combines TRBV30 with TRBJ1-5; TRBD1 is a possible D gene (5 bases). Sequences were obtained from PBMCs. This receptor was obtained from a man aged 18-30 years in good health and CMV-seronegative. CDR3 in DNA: TGTGCCTGGAGTACCAGGGGCAATCAGCCCCAGCATTTT. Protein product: CAWSTRGNQPQHF.